The rows below give T cell receptor beta chains drawn from one sample of a study of blood T cell repertoires in COVID-19. Sequencing was performed with immunoSEQ multiplex PCR; in TCRdb, only in-frame clones are kept and a portion is missing. The repertoire holds about 140,000 clones, with around four fifths as singletons. The sample comprised peripheral blood. Source of these receptors: a woman of 80 years or more with acute or convalescent COVID-19. Each CDR3 is given with its conserved first and last residue. The D gene is left open where the match is weak. Rows give clone size only sometimes, using once, few, many, or a class for an expanded clone.

d_gene,j_gene,abundance,v_gene,CDR3aa,CDR3nt
-,TRBJ2-5,few,TRBV3-1/TRBV3-2,CASSPRSGRETQYF,TGTGCCAGCAGCCCCCGGTCGGGTAGGGAGACCCAGTACTTC
TRBD1,TRBJ1-5,few,TRBV6-2/TRBV6-3,CASSYPPTGTSNQPQHF,TGTGCCAGCAGTTACCCCCCGACAGGGACAAGCAATCAGCCCCAGCATTTT
-,TRBJ1-1,-,TRBV10-2,CASSDPFTGENTEAFF,TGCGCCAGCAGTGACCCTTTTACGGGAGAGAACACTGAAGCTTTCTTT
-,TRBJ1-4,once,TRBV5-1,CASRRGFDEKLFF,TGCGCCAGCAGAAGGGGCTTCGATGAAAAACTGTTTTTT
TRBD1,TRBJ1-5,-,TRBV28,CIERGTAHHQPQHF,TGTATCGAGAGGGGGACAGCCCATCATCAGCCCCAGCATTTT
-,TRBJ2-7,-,TRBV6-5,CASTQIEGGEQYF,TGTGCCAGCACCCAGATTGAGGGTGGCGAGCAGTACTTC
-,TRBJ1-5,-,TRBV2,CASRYSNQPQHF,TGTGCCAGCAGATATAGCAATCAGCCCCAGCATTTT
TRBD2,TRBJ2-1,-,TRBV7-2,CAPTRLAGYNEQFF,TGTGCTCCTACCAGGCTAGCGGGCTACAATGAGCAGTTCTTC
-,TRBJ2-4,-,TRBV18,CASSADRAKNIQYF,TGTGCCAGCTCAGCAGACAGGGCCAAAAACATTCAGTACTTC
-,TRBJ2-5,once,TRBV5-6,CASSSGALRETQYF,TGTGCCAGCAGCTCTGGTGCTTTACGGGAGACCCAGTACTTC
TRBD2,TRBJ2-3,-,TRBV5-1,CASSPGLDTDTQYF,TGCGCCAGCAGCCCCGGACTAGACACAGATACGCAGTATTTT
-,TRBJ1-6,-,TRBV28,CASSSPTDTFSPLHF,TGTGCCAGCAGCTCTCCCACGGACACCTTTTCACCCCTCCACTTT
TRBD1,TRBJ1-6,-,TRBV3-1/TRBV3-2,CASSQEYRGSPLHF,TGTGCCAGCAGCCAAGAGTACAGGGGTTCACCCCTCCACTTT
TRBD1,TRBJ1-2,-,TRBV5-1,CASSPPDRASGYTF,TGCGCCAGCAGCCCCCCGGACAGGGCGTCTGGCTACACCTTC
TRBD2,TRBJ2-5,-,TRBV25-1,CASSEGGGRQETQYF,TGTGCCAGCAGCGAGGGCGGGGGTAGGCAAGAGACCCAGTACTTC
TRBD1,TRBJ1-5,-,TRBV9,CASSVVTGDNQPQHF,TGTGCCAGCAGCGTAGTGACAGGGGACAATCAGCCCCAGCATTTT
-,TRBJ2-6,-,TRBV7-8,CASSLAPPLAGANVLTF,TGTGCCAGCAGCTTAGCGCCCCCGTTAGCTGGGGCCAACGTCCTGACTTTC
TRBD2,TRBJ2-5,-,TRBV6-5,CASRGSGGSFETQYF,TGTGCCAGCCGGGGGAGCGGGGGGTCTTTTGAGACCCAGTACTTC
-,TRBJ2-5,-,TRBV12-2,CASRFILAGGYQETQYF,TGTGCAAGTCGCTTTATACTAGCGGGGGGGTACCAAGAGACCCAGTACTTC
TRBD1,TRBJ2-1,-,TRBV10-3,CAIRETLRDRGNNEQFF,TGTGCCATCAGGGAAACCCTTAGGGACAGGGGAAACAATGAGCAGTTCTTC
-,TRBJ2-7,-,TRBV9,CASSPQVGLYEQYF,TGTGCCAGCAGCCCCCAAGTGGGACTCTACGAGCAGTACTTC
-,TRBJ1-5,-,TRBV4-1,CASSQVYFLAPQHF,TGCGCCAGCAGCCAAGTTTACTTTCTAGCCCCCCAGCATTTT
-,TRBJ2-4,-,TRBV2,CASIAGNLAKNIQYF,TGTGCCAGCATCGCAGGGAATCTTGCCAAAAACATTCAGTACTTC
-,TRBJ1-6,-,TRBV4-1,CASSQAATEKFTLHF,TGCGCCAGCAGCCAAGCCGCGACGGAGAAATTCACCCTCCACTTT
TRBD1,TRBJ2-7,-,TRBV28,CASSFGDRRHEQYF,TGTGCCAGCAGTTTCGGGGACAGACGCCACGAGCAGTACTTC
-,TRBJ1-2,-,TRBV29-1,CSVEDQRGYGYTF,TGCAGCGTTGAAGATCAACGGGGTTATGGCTACACCTTC
-,TRBJ2-5,-,TRBV4-2,CASSTRGGDETQYF,TGTGCCAGCAGCACAAGGGGGGGCGATGAGACCCAGTACTTC
TRBD1,TRBJ2-7,-,TRBV10-3,CAISFIGQGTDGQYF,TGTGCCATCAGTTTCATCGGACAGGGAACTGATGGGCAGTACTTC
TRBD2,TRBJ2-1,-,TRBV4-1,CASSPRLAGANEQFF,TGCGCCAGCAGCCCTCGACTAGCGGGAGCCAATGAGCAGTTCTTC
TRBD2,TRBJ2-3,-,TRBV28,CASNQLAGEADTQYF,TGTGCCAGCAATCAACTAGCGGGAGAGGCAGATACGCAGTATTTT
TRBD2,TRBJ2-5,-,TRBV3-1/TRBV3-2,CASSQNPGQRGGETQYF,TGTGCCAGCAGCCAAAATCCTGGCCAGCGGGGGGGAGAGACCCAGTACTTC
TRBD1,TRBJ1-3,-,TRBV28,CASSILIGGADTIYF,TGTGCCAGCAGTATCTTGATAGGGGGCGCAGACACCATATATTTT
TRBD1,TRBJ1-3,-,TRBV28,CASNRGPGNTIYF,TGTGCCAGCAACAGGGGCCCTGGAAACACCATATATTTT